These 2 T cell receptor beta chains were sequenced from one sample in a study of T cells in women clearing cervical HPV infection. Clones were read by immunoSEQ multiplex PCR, and TCRdb kept only the in-frame ones, dropping some. The sample data list roughly 30,000 clones. The sequenced material came from blood buffy coat. The receptors were sampled from a woman aged 18 to 75 with a cervical HPV16 infection that either progressed to CIN3+ or cleared (not recorded which).

Notes on this clone: The read finishes 3 residues shy of the CDR3 end, and the germline J gene is used to complete it. The V and J genes are TRBV4-2 and TRBJ1-1, with 7 bases identical to TRBD1. Germline V gives CDR1 LGHNA, CDR2 YNFKEQ. The CDR3 runs 14 residues. V lost 1 base, J lost 6 bases, and 5 bases stayed unmatched. Partial CDR3 DNA: TGTGCCAGCAGCCAAGGGACAGGAGACGCTGAA. Translating it yields CASSQGTGDAE. The whole CDR3 region reads CASSQGTGDAEAFF.

Worth noting for this clone: The read comes to an end 3 residues before the CDR3 does, leaving the germline J gene to fill in the end. The chain has TRBV2 and TRBJ2-7; D is undetermined. V lost 2 bases to trimming and J lost 4 bases, with 6 bases between them. CDR3 length: 12 amino acids. Germline CDR1 is SNHLY and CDR2 is FYNNEI. The covered CDR3 bases are TGTGCCAGCAGTGAAAACCAGTACGAG. Residues: CASSENQYE. The entire CDR3 sequence reads CASSENQYEQYF.